The 14 T cell receptor beta chains in this list originate from one sample, sequenced in a study of blood T cell repertoires in COVID-19. Repertoires were generated with immunoSEQ multiplex PCR, while TCRdb's copy carries only in-frame clones and drops some. The sample carries under 85,000 clones, around 83% recorded once. The sequencing sample was made of peripheral blood. Receptors were obtained from a man in his fifties or sixties with active COVID-19.

This sequence joins TRBV9 and TRBJ2-1; 15 bases line up with TRBD2. The CDR3 loop spans 19 amino acids. Per the germline V gene, CDR1 is SGDLS and CDR2 is YYNGEE. V lost 4 bases and J lost 0; bases outside the gene matches: 8. CDR3 in amino acids: CASSHWTSGGEGSYNEQFF. CDR3 sequence (DNA): TGTGCCAGCAGCCACTGGACTAGCGGGGGGGAGGGCTCCTACAATGAGCAGTTCTTC.

The gene calls are TRBV5-6 and TRBJ1-6; maybe TRBD1 (5 bases). Germline V gene data show CDR1 as SGHDT and CDR2 as YYEEEE. V dropped 0 bases and J dropped 9 bases, with 10 bases sitting between them. The CDR3 spans 14 residues. CDR3 loop: CASSLGGAGSPLHF. DNA of the CDR3: TGTGCCAGCAGCTTGGGTGGGGCTGGTTCACCCCTCCACTTT.

This chain links TRBV9 with TRBJ1-3, with 7 bases matching TRBD1. Germline CDR1 is SGDLS and CDR2 is YYNGEE. The CDR3 totals 16 residues. Unmatched junction bases numbered 12, after V lost 9 bases and J lost 0 bases. CDR3 amino acids: CATSRDSDFSGNTIYF. In DNA, the CDR3 is TGTGCCACATCGCGGGACAGCGATTTCTCTGGAAACACCATATATTTT.

In DNA, the CDR3 is TGTGCCATCAGTGAAACGGGGGGGCGCACAGATACGCAGTATTTT. Translated: CAISETGGRTDTQYF. This rearrangement joins TRBV10-3 to TRBJ2-3; 8 bases match TRBD2. Per germline, CDR1 ENHRY and CDR2 SYGVKD. The CDR3 contains 15 residues. The J segment lost 1 base and the V segment lost 3 bases, leaving 3 bases of the junction unmatched.

The chain combines TRBV24-1 with TRBJ2-7; 9 nucleotides line up with TRBD1. With V trimmed by 1 base and J by 6 bases, 6 bases remained unmatched. CDR1 is KGHDR, CDR2 SFDVKD, per germline. The CDR3 extends over 15 amino acids. The CDR3 reads CATSDFHRGHPEQYF. The CDR3 nucleotides are TGTGCCACCAGTGATTTCCACAGGGGGCATCCCGAGCAGTACTTC.

A single count supports this clone. The rearrangement links TRBV2 to TRBJ2-5; D possibly corresponds to TRBD2 (6 bases). CDR3 length: 15 amino acids. Per the germline V gene, CDR1 is SNHLY and CDR2 is FYNNEI. V dropped 1 base and J dropped 5 bases, with 14 bases sitting between them. Written as DNA, the CDR3 is TGTGCCAGCAGTGAAGGTTTGACGGGGAGGGAGACCCAGTACTTC. Translated, it gives CASSEGLTGRETQYF.

The CDR3 region has the DNA TGTGCCAGCAGTCCCCCAGGACATTCTAGCGGGATCTACGAGCAGTACTTC. Encoded protein: CASSPPGHSSGIYEQYF. V is TRBV28 and J is TRBJ2-7; 9 positions match TRBD2. The junction had 14 bases not matched to a gene; V was cut back by 5 bases and J by 3 bases. Germline loops: CDR1 MDHEN, CDR2 SYDVKM. This CDR3 is 17 amino acids long.

This clone qualifies as medium-sized (0.01 to 0.1%). The V gene is TRBV6-1, the J gene TRBJ1-5; D is possibly TRBD1 (5 bases). From germline, CDR1 is MNHNS and CDR2 SASEGT. The CDR3 has 16 residues. Trimming stripped 4 bases from V and 6 bases from J, with 19 bases between. CDR3 region: CASSASTVAGGQPQHF. Here the CDR3 DNA reads TGTGCCAGCAGTGCCTCGACAGTAGCAGGCGGTCAGCCCCAGCATTTT.

This clone was seen once. This rearrangement joins TRBV7-8 to TRBJ2-4; weak D call: TRBD2 (5 bases). With 5 bases removed from V and 0 bases from J, the gap between germline ends came to 11 bases. This CDR3 has 15 amino acids. Germline V gene data show CDR1 as SGHVS and CDR2 as FQNEAQ. The CDR3: CASSQQRLAKNIQYF. The CDR3 DNA sequence: TGTGCCAGCAGCCAACAGCGGCTAGCCAAAAACATTCAGTACTTC. The variable domain in full, completed from reference TRBV7-8 and TRBJ2-4, reads GAGVSQSPRYKVAKRGQDVALRCDPISGHVSLFWYQQALGQGPEFLTYFQNEAQLDKSGLPSDRFFAERPEGSVSTLKIQRTQQEDSAVYLCASSQQRLAKNIQYFGAGTRLSVL.

This clone was recorded once. Because the CDR3 is missing its conserved closing phenylalanine or tryptophan, this is likely a read error. The limits of the CDR3 on the DNA are not certain, so only TCRdb's listed CDR3 is given. The V call is TRBV4-2, the J call TRBJ2-7; the DNA was not used to check the table's D call, TRBD1. Germline V CDR1 and CDR2: LGHNA, YNFKEQ. Counting both end residues, the CDR3 totals 13 amino acids. CDR3 loop: CASSQEATGQGFI.

The chain uses TRBV27 and TRBJ2-7; 7 bases fit TRBD1. This CDR3 has 14 residues. Germline V lookup: CDR1 MNHEY, CDR2 SMNVEV (reference sequence). The trim removed 10 bases at V and 0 bases at J, leaving 9 bases unmatched. CDR3 nucleotide sequence: TGTGCCACTTCCCCCGGGACAGACTCCTACGAGCAGTACTTC. It translates to CATSPGTDSYEQYF.

The chain recombines TRBV27 with TRBJ1-2; 10 bases align to TRBD1. CDR1 is MNHEY and CDR2 is SMNVEV in the germline V gene (reference sequence). Losses at the gene ends were 0 bases for V and 3 bases for J; bases not matched to a gene: 4. This CDR3 is 16 amino acids long. The CDR3 here is CASSLSRDRGDYGYTF. The CDR3 DNA sequence: TGTGCCAGCAGTTTATCCCGGGACAGGGGTGACTATGGCTACACCTTC.

CDR3 loop: CASSLIEMTDTQYF. The CDR3 nucleotides read TGCGCCAGCAGCTTGATCGAGATGACAGATACGCAGTATTTT. This chain connects TRBV5-1 to TRBJ2-3; D is unclear. Germline V gene lookup returns CDR1 SGHRS and CDR2 YFSETQ. The CDR3 loop spans 14 amino acids. V lost 1 base and J 3 bases, leaving 9 bases between the germline ends.

The CDR3 loop is CASSQVSGTNTGELFF. CDR3 nucleotide sequence: TGTGCCAGCAGCCAAGTCAGCGGGACGAACACCGGGGAGCTGTTTTTT. The rearrangement joins TRBV3-1 (or the pseudogene TRBV3-2) to TRBJ2-2, with TRBD2 identical over 7 bases. The length of the CDR3 is 16 residues. Germline CDR1 is LGHDT and CDR2 is YNNKEL (reference sequence). V lost 1 base, J lost 0 bases, and 2 bases stayed unmatched.